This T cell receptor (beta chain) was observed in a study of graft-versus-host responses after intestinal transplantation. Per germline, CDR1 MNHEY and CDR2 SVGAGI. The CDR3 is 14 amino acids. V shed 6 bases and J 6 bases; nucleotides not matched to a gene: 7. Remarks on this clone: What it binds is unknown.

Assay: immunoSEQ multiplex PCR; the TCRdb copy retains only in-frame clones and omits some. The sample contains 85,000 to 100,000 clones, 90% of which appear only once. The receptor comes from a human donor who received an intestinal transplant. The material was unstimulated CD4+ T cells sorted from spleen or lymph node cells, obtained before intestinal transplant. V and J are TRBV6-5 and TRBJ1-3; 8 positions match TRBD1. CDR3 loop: CASSPTGGSNTIYF. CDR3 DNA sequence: TGTGCCAGCAGCCCCACAGGGGGGTCAAACACCATATATTTT.